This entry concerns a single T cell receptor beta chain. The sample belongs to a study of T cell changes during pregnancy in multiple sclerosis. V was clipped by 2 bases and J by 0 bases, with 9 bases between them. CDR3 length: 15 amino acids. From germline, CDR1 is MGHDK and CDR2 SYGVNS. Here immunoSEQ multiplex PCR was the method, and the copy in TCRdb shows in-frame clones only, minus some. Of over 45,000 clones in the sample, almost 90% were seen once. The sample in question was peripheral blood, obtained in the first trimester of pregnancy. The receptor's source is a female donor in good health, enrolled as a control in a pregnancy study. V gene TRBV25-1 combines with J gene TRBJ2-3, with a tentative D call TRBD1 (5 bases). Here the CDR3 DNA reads TGTGCCAGCAGTGAACCTAGGGGAAGCACAGATACGCAGTATTTT. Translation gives CASSEPRGSTDTQYF.